The 21 T cell receptor beta chains presented below share a single source sample, sequenced in a study of Graves' ophthalmopathy and Graves' hyperthyroidism (dated by TCRdb to 2016 to 2018). Instrument used: Illumina HiSeq 2000. For repertoire sequencing, TCR beta CDR3 regions were amplified from RNA transcripts. HTBI primers and the Qiagen OneStep RT-PCR kit were used in a first-round RT-PCR, which was followed by a second-round multiplex PCR, size selection and purification. Clones were called with MiXCR by TCRdb after fastp trimmed the public reads at Q25, and only in-frame beta chains were retained. Every distinct CDR3 protein forms one entry, paired with its most common genes and DNA. In this sample the table shows around 1,200,000 distinct CDR3 sequences, 36% of which occur a single time. The ten most abundant clones make up 11% of the sample. The specimen was peripheral blood or thyroid tissue (not recorded which). The origin of the receptors is an adult man with Graves' hyperthyroidism.

The J gene is TRBJ1-2, the V gene TRBV30; 8 nucleotides line up with TRBD1. This CDR3 is built from 14 residues. The V segment lost 1 base and the J segment 6 bases; nucleotides outside the gene matches: 7. Germline lookup yields CDR1 GTSNPN and CDR2 SVGIG (reference sequence). The CDR3 nucleotides read TGTGCCTGGAGTGGGACAGGGAATACCGATGGCTACACCTTC. This codes for CAWSGTGNTDGYTF.

The gene calls are TRBV4-3 and TRBJ1-1, with a weak D call TRBD1 (6 bases). V lost 2 bases and J 4 bases, leaving 17 bases between the germline ends. Germline V gene sequence: CDR1 LGHNA, CDR2 YSLEER. This CDR3 has 16 residues. CDR3 nucleotides: TGCGCCAGCAGCCAACAGGGGAGGGGCGAGGGCACTGAAGCTTTCTTT. It yields the protein CASSQQGRGEGTEAFF.

This clonotype has just a few counts. One junction end disagrees with the germline gene, perhaps due to a read error. J is TRBJ2-7 and V is TRBV5-5; D not certain. This CDR3 comprises 12 residues. Germline loops: CDR1 SGHKS, CDR2 YYEKEE (reference sequence). As DNA, the CDR3 is TGCGCCAGCAGCTTGCGAGGTTGGGAGCAGTACTTC. It codes for CASSLRGWEQYF.

This clonotype was seen ten or more times. The chain joins TRBV10-1 to TRBJ2-7, with 9 bases that match TRBD1. The CDR3 is 14 residues long. V trimming: 4 bases; J trimming: 6 bases; junction bases outside the gene matches: 7. CDR1 is WNHNN and CDR2 is SYGVQD in the germline V gene (reference sequence). The CDR3 coding sequence is TGCGCCAGCAGTGTGCCGGGACAGGGCACCGAGCAGTACTTC. This sequence encodes CASSVPGQGTEQYF.

The V and J genes are TRBV5-4 and TRBJ2-7; D is ambiguous. With 0 bases removed from V and 5 bases from J, the gap between germline ends came to 12 bases. The CDR3 is 14 amino acids. Germline V gene sequence: CDR1 SGHNT, CDR2 YYREEE (reference sequence). CDR3 in amino acids: CASSLVVGSHEQYF. In DNA, the CDR3 is TGTGCCAGCAGCTTGGTGGTGGGGTCCCACGAGCAGTACTTC.

This clonotype turned up a few times. The CDR3 DNA reads TGTGCCAGCAGCGCTTGGGGTACGGCGAACACCGGGGAGCTGTTTTTT. It encodes CASSAWGTANTGELFF. V and J are TRBV7-9 and TRBJ2-2; unclear D gene. The CDR3 is 16 residues long. In germline, CDR1 is SEHNR, CDR2 FQNEAQ (reference sequence). The V gene lost 5 bases and the J gene lost 0 bases, with 13 bases spanning the gap.

V is TRBV12-3 or TRBV12-4 and J is TRBJ2-7; D remains ambiguous. This CDR3 is 13 amino acids long. V lost 4 bases and J lost 7, with 14 bases in between. CDR3 nucleotides: TGTGCCAGCAGTTACGGCATGGCCGGGGAGCAGTACTTC. Protein: CASSYGMAGEQYF.

CDR3 bases: TGTGCCAGCAGCTACGGACAGGGCAGGAGCGAGCAGTACTTC. Its protein product is CASSYGQGRSEQYF. The gene calls are TRBV5-6 and TRBJ2-7; 8 bases agree with TRBD1. V lost 3 bases, J lost 6 bases, and 8 bases stayed unmatched. The germline V gene has CDR1 SGHDT and CDR2 YYEEEE. CDR3 length: 14 residues. Together with reference TRBV5-6 and TRBJ2-7, the CDR3 gives the full variable domain: DAGVTQSPTHLIKTRGQQVTLRCSPKSGHDTVSWYQQALGQGPQFIFQYYEEEERQRGNFPDRFSGHQFPNYSSELNVNALLLGDSALYLCASSYGQGRSEQYFGPGTRLTVT.

The chain uses TRBV10-3 and TRBJ1-5; D is undetermined. The CDR3 length is 12 residues. CDR1 ENHRY and CDR2 SYGVKD come from the germline V gene. V lost 6 bases and J 11 bases, leaving 14 bases between the germline ends. The CDR3 here is CAISAGGQAQHF. The DNA of the CDR3 is TGTGCCATCAGCGCGGGAGGGCAGGCCCAGCATTTT.

The chain employs TRBV15 and TRBJ1-3, with no clear D. CDR1 is LNHNV, CDR2 YYDKDF, per germline (reference sequence). The CDR3 is 13 residues long. Trimming removed 2 bases from V and 2 bases from J, with 4 bases in between. The CDR3 reads CATSRQAGNTIYF. CDR3 DNA: TGTGCCACCAGCAGACAGGCTGGAAACACCATATATTTT.

With regard to this clonotype: Given the absence of the conserved phenylalanine or tryptophan at the CDR3 end, a read error is likely. This chain links TRBV10-3 with TRBJ1-6; 11 bases align to TRBD1. Germline lookup yields CDR1 ENHRY and CDR2 SYGVKD. The CDR3 is made up of 13 amino acids. V shed 10 bases, J shed 10 bases, and the junction held 6 bases outside the gene matches. The CDR3 region has the DNA TGTGCCACCGGGGGACAGGGGGACTCACCCCTCCACCTT. Encoded protein: CATGGQGDSPLHL.

Only a few counts were recorded for this clonotype. This chain's CDR3 is CASSQDQVSAGEETQYF. The CDR3 DNA sequence: TGTGCCAGCAGCCAAGACCAAGTCTCGGCGGGGGAGGAGACCCAGTACTTC. The genes are TRBV9 and TRBJ2-5; 7 bases agree with TRBD2. Germline lookup yields CDR1 SGDLS and CDR2 YYNGEE. Unmatched junction bases numbered 17, after V lost 4 bases and J lost 5 bases. CDR3 length: 17 residues.

The chain joins TRBV7-9 to TRBJ1-3, with a weak D call TRBD1 (5 bases). The CDR3 runs to 13 residues. Trimming shortened V by 11 bases and J by 3 bases, and 14 bases separated the two germline ends. Germline V gene data show CDR1 as SEHNR and CDR2 as FQNEAQ (reference sequence). The CDR3 nucleotides read TGTGCCGCAGGGTTGAAAGGTGGAAACACCATATATTTT. It encodes CAAGLKGGNTIYF.

There are a few counts of this clonotype. The V gene is TRBV5-6, the J gene TRBJ2-7; D may be TRBD1 or TRBD2 (5 bases each). V lost 4 bases and J 5 bases, leaving 16 bases between the germline ends. The CDR3 is 14 amino acids. Germline V gene sequence: CDR1 SGHDT, CDR2 YYEEEE. CDR3: CASSGPGPGDEQYF. CDR3 bases: TGTGCCAGCAGCGGACCGGGACCGGGCGACGAGCAGTACTTC.

This clonotype appeared many times. The rearrangement joins TRBV9 to TRBJ1-5; D is unclear. The CDR3 contains 13 residues. Germline V gives CDR1 SGDLS, CDR2 YYNGEE. V was cut by 3 bases and J by 5 bases, with 9 bases left in between. The CDR3 bases are TGTGCCAGCAGCGACCGGGGAGATCAGCCCCAGCATTTT. Translation: CASSDRGDQPQHF.

This clonotype showed up many times. This chain connects TRBV7-2 to TRBJ2-7, with 7 bases identical to TRBD1. The CDR3 runs 14 residues. The V and J ends lost 4 bases and 2 bases, in that order; junction bases with no gene match: 5. Per germline, CDR1 SGHTA and CDR2 FQGNSA. The CDR3 sequence: CASSSRQGAYEQYF. The DNA of the CDR3 is TGTGCCAGCAGCTCGCGACAGGGCGCCTACGAGCAGTACTTC.

The rearrangement uses TRBV6-5 and TRBJ1-2; 9 bases are shared with TRBD1. Germline V gives CDR1 MNHEY, CDR2 SVGAGI. This CDR3 has 15 amino acids. With V trimmed by 3 bases and J by 2 bases, 4 bases remained unmatched. CDR3: CASSYGTGPNYGYTF. The CDR3 bases are TGTGCCAGCAGTTATGGGACAGGGCCGAACTATGGCTACACCTTC.

The genes are TRBV14 and TRBJ1-2; a possible D gene is TRBD1 (5 bases). The CDR3 is 16 amino acids. Germline V CDR1 and CDR2: SGHDN, FVKESK. The V gene lost 3 bases and the J gene lost 2 bases, with 16 bases spanning the gap. The CDR3 reads CASSQYPQEKNYGYTF. Written as DNA, the CDR3 is TGTGCCAGCAGCCAGTATCCACAGGAAAAGAACTATGGCTACACCTTC. The full variable domain, in which reference TRBV14 and TRBJ1-2 provide the parts outside the CDR3, is EAGVTQFPSHSVIEKGQTVTLRCDPISGHDNLYWYRRVMGKEIKFLLHFVKESKQDESGMPNNRFLAERTGGTYSTLKVQPAELEDSGVYFCASSQYPQEKNYGYTFGSGTRLTVV.

The chain combines TRBV12-3 or TRBV12-4 with TRBJ1-1, with D hard to call. V was trimmed by 8 bases and J by 2 bases, leaving 15 bases between them. The CDR3 loop spans 14 amino acids. The CDR3 bases are TGTGCCAGCTCACCAATGAAGTTCAACACTGAAGCTTTCTTT. This encodes CASSPMKFNTEAFF.

There are a few counts of this clonotype. This sequence joins TRBV7-9 and TRBJ1-1, with D possibly being TRBD1 (5 bases). This CDR3 contains 15 residues. Trimming pared 5 bases from V and 4 bases from J, leaving 17 bases between. Germline V lookup: CDR1 SEHNR, CDR2 FQNEAQ (reference sequence). CDR3 in DNA: TGTGCCAGCAGCCTTGGTGGGGGTCGGAGCACTGAAGCTTTCTTT. It is translated as CASSLGGGRSTEAFF.

This chain uses TRBV4-2 with TRBJ2-3; TRBD2 might be the D (7 bases). The CDR3 is made up of 15 amino acids. Germline-derived CDR1 and CDR2 are LGHNA and YNFKEQ. The V end was cut by 0 bases, the J end by 5 bases, with 12 bases between. CDR3 DNA: TGTGCCAGCAGCCAAGATGGGGGGGGGCTAGATACGCAGTATTTT. Residues: CASSQDGGGLDTQYF.